This T cell receptor (beta chain) was documented in a study of cytomegalovirus exposure and HLA in healthy donors. Findings and limits, study-wide: The productive fraction for most TCR beta V segments was about 87% or about 30% in an earlier analysis. Indistinguishable V segments, including TRBV6-2 and TRBV6-3, were excluded. It was confirmed in vitro that a few of the CMV-associated chains were specific for CMV antigens.

Germline CDR1 is ENHRY and CDR2 is SYGVKD. V was shortened by 6 bases and J by 2 bases, with 11 bases between the two germline ends. The CDR3 is 14 residues long. With 60 Vbeta and 13 Jbeta primers, the PCR was carried out. Data came from immunoSEQ multiplex PCR; TCRdb stores just in-frame clones and leaves some out. The sample includes approximately 150,000 clones, roughly 76% of them seen just once. Notes on this clone: Its antigen is as yet unknown.

The receptor comes from a woman in her forties or fifties in good health and CMV-seronegative. Material for sequencing was PBMCs. The chain joins TRBV10-3 to TRBJ2-1; D ambiguous. As DNA, the CDR3 is TGTGCCATCAGCGCCGGCGAGGCCTACAATGAGCAGTTCTTC. This encodes CAISAGEAYNEQFF.